This T cell receptor (beta chain) was sequenced during a study of shared clonotypes between healthy human individuals. Ten or more counts support this clone. Here immunoSEQ multiplex PCR was the method, and the copy in TCRdb shows in-frame clones only, minus some. The sample lists approximately 470,000 clones; roughly 80% were seen once. There are 13 residues in the CDR3. CDR1 and CDR2 from the germline V gene are SQVTM and ANQGSEA. V lost 7 bases and J lost 1, with 13 bases in between. This TCR was sampled from a woman aged 40 to 55 in good health. Some clones in this sample may be carry-over from other donors' samples. The V call is TRBV29-1, the J call TRBJ1-2, with D tentatively TRBD1 (6 bases). Sequenced input: PBMCs. CDR3 sequence: CSGLTGINYGYTF. Here the CDR3 DNA reads TGCAGCGGTCTAACAGGGATTAACTATGGCTACACCTTC.